This T cell receptor beta chain was captured by sequencing in a study of blood T cell repertoires in COVID-19. Whole-study context: The United States, Italy and Spain supplied acute and convalescent COVID-19 samples. T cells, B-cell-depleted T cells, or PBMCs supplied cDNA or gDNA.

Original data processing: Reference gene primer amplification gave estimated nucleated cell counts. Using immunoSEQ multiplex PCR, the repertoire was profiled, and TCRdb retains in-frame clones only, with some absent. Clone size and V and J calls were adopted from that table, with D and trimming inferred from the DNA. This sample has approximately 130,000 clones, with around 77% found just once. Germline CDR1 reads SGHVS; CDR2 reads FNYEAQ. The CDR3 contains 15 residues. V shed 4 bases and J shed 1 base, with 10 bases lying between them. V usage is TRBV7-6 and J usage is TRBJ1-4; no definite D call. Sequencing was done on a sample of peripheral blood. The TCR comes from a human donor in a cohort sampled during active COVID-19. The CDR3 region has the DNA TGTGCCAGCAGCTATGCCCCCGGAACTAATGAAAAACTGTTTTTT. Amino acids: CASSYAPGTNEKLFF.